The 11 T cell receptor beta chains given below trace back to one sample, sequenced in a study of T cells in Graves' hyperthyroidism and ophthalmopathy. Researchers took RNA transcripts and amplified the TCR beta CDR3 regions from them. With the HTBI primer set, the TCR CDR3 went through a first round of RT-PCR. TCRdb re-called the multiplex PCR reads with MiXCR, one entry per CDR3 protein. The repertoire holds roughly 350,000 distinct CDR3 sequences, with about 14% as singletons. Sequencing was carried out using blood. All receptors come from a woman aged 30 to 39 with Graves' ophthalmopathy.

In this sample, this clonotype turned up many times. This chain uses TRBV20-1 with TRBJ2-2; 8 bases fit TRBD2. Per germline, CDR1 DFQATT and CDR2 SNEGSKA (reference sequence). Germline trimming cut 0 bases from V and 5 bases from J; bases unmatched to any gene: 8. This CDR3 has 16 residues. CDR3 in DNA: TGCAGTGCTAGAGATGGCGGGGGGCGTTTTACCGGGGAGCTGTTTTTT. This gives the protein CSARDGGGRFTGELFF.

The chain joins TRBV6-4 to TRBJ2-5; 8 bases are shared with TRBD1. The CDR3 has 11 residues. Germline assignment: CDR1 MRHNA and CDR2 SNTAGT. Unmatched junction bases numbered 1, after V lost 0 bases and J lost 13 bases. CDR3 amino acids: CASSDSGTGYF. The CDR3 DNA reads as TGTGCCAGCAGTGACTCAGGGACAGGGTACTTC.

This clonotype appeared many times. The CDR3 DNA reads as TGCAGTGCTACAGGCAGGGTAGGGAATCAGCCCCAGCATTTT. The encoded protein is CSATGRVGNQPQHF. The chain recombines TRBV20-1 with TRBJ1-5; perhaps TRBD1 as D (5 bases). The germline V and J ends were trimmed by 4 bases and 4 bases, with 14 bases remaining between them. Germline V gene lookup returns CDR1 DFQATT and CDR2 SNEGSKA (reference sequence). This CDR3 is built from 14 residues.

The chain couples TRBV2 to TRBJ2-7; D is unresolved. V was pared by 0 bases and J by 3 bases, with 6 bases between. The germline V gene has CDR1 SNHLY and CDR2 FYNNEI. The CDR3 totals 13 residues. This chain's CDR3 is CASSEAMDYEQYF. As DNA, the CDR3 is TGTGCCAGCAGTGAAGCGATGGACTACGAGCAGTACTTC.

This clonotype was counted a few times. This chain uses TRBV12-3 or TRBV12-4 with TRBJ2-6, with 8 positions matching TRBD1. Trimming cost V 6 bases and J 0 bases; bases outside gene matches: 16. This CDR3 is 20 amino acids long. The CDR3 DNA reads TGTGCCAGCAGCCAATATACCGGGACAGGCGACTTCTCTGGGGCCAACGTCCTGACTTTC. Residues: CASSQYTGTGDFSGANVLTF.

This clonotype was observed many times. The chain employs TRBV11-2 and TRBJ2-4; tentatively, D is TRBD1 or TRBD2 (6 bases each). In germline, CDR1 is SGHAT, CDR2 FQNNGV. V gave up 4 bases and J gave up 6 bases, with 19 bases separating them. CDR3 length: 16 amino acids. In nucleotides, the CDR3 is TGTGCCAGCAGCTCCCCTAAGGGGGGAGATGGAAACATTCAGTACTTC. Its protein is CASSSPKGGDGNIQYF.

This clonotype has a count of ten or more. In nucleotides, the CDR3 is TGCAGTGCGAGTAATTCTTTTAGCGGGGGGAGAGATACGCAGTATTTT. Amino acids: CSASNSFSGGRDTQYF. The chain has TRBV20-1 and TRBJ2-3; 10 bases map to TRBD2. The CDR3 covers 16 residues. Germline V gene data show CDR1 as DFQATT and CDR2 as SNEGSKA (reference sequence). The V gene end was trimmed by 6 bases and the J gene end by 5 bases; junction bases not matched to a gene: 14.

This clonotype was seen ten or more times. The chain employs TRBV28 and TRBJ2-3; unclear D gene. V was cut by 4 bases and J by 2 bases, with 13 bases left in between. The germline V gene encodes CDR1 MDHEN and CDR2 SYDVKM. The CDR3 has 15 residues. The CDR3 region is CASSWSPANTDTQYF. CDR3 DNA sequence: TGTGCCAGCAGTTGGTCCCCGGCGAACACAGATACGCAGTATTTT.

The sample holds many counts of this clonotype. The chain has TRBV18 and TRBJ1-4; the match to TRBD1 covers 7 bases. The J segment lost 4 bases and the V segment lost 3 bases, leaving 2 bases of the junction unmatched. The CDR3 sequence is 14 residues long. The germline CDR1 and CDR2 sequences are KGHSH and LQKENI. The CDR3 loop reads CASSPGQDNEKLFF. CDR3 sequence (DNA): TGTGCCAGCTCACCCGGACAGGATAATGAAAAACTGTTTTTT.

The V gene is TRBV28, the J gene TRBJ1-4; D is possibly TRBD1 (5 bases). V was clipped by 10 bases and J by 3 bases, with 15 bases between them. The CDR3 runs 14 residues. Germline lookup yields CDR1 MDHEN and CDR2 SYDVKM. This CDR3 reads CATGGGYANEKLFF. DNA for the CDR3: TGTGCCACCGGGGGAGGGTACGCTAATGAAAAACTGTTTTTT.

This clonotype was seen repeatedly, ten times or more. The V call is TRBV18, the J call TRBJ2-7; 10 bases are shared with TRBD2. V shed 6 bases and J 3 bases; nucleotides not matched to a gene: 5. The CDR3 has 14 amino acids. The V gene's germline CDR1 is KGHSH and CDR2 LQKENI. CDR3 residues: CASSIGLADYEQYF. CDR3 DNA: TGTGCCAGCTCCATAGGACTAGCGGACTACGAGCAGTACTTC.